Many counts were recorded for the clone carrying this T cell receptor beta chain. The CDR3 totals 14 residues. V trimming: 8 bases; J trimming: 5 bases; junction bases outside the gene matches: 8. The germline gives CDR1 MNHEY, CDR2 SMNVEV (reference sequence). The sample is drawn from a study of T cells in Graves' hyperthyroidism and ophthalmopathy. For the study at large: The authors collected peripheral blood at initial diagnosis, before any treatment.

10 ml of fresh peripheral blood supplied the PBMCs. Researchers took RNA transcripts and amplified the TCR beta CDR3 regions from them. Initially, a first-round RT-PCR of the TCR CDR3 employed the HTBI primer set. TCRdb re-called the multiplex PCR reads through MiXCR, storing one row per CDR3 protein. The profile shows more than 500,000 distinct CDR3 sequences, roughly 14% of them singletons. The V call is TRBV27, the J call TRBJ2-2; 7 bases fit TRBD2. Material: blood. The sequence was obtained from a woman between 40 and 50 years old with Graves' ophthalmopathy. CDR3: CASLSGMGTGELFF. The CDR3, as DNA: TGTGCCAGCCTAAGCGGGATGGGTACCGGGGAGCTGTTTTTT.